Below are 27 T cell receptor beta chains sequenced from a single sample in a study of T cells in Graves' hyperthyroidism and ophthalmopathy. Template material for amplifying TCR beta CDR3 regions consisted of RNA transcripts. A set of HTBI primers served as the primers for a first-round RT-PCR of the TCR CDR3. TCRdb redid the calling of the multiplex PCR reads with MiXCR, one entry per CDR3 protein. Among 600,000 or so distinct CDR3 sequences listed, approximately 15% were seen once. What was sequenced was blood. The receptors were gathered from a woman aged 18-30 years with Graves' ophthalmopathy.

The CDR3, as DNA: TGTGCCAGCAGTGAAGGTCCAGTTTACTCTGGAAACACCATATATTTT. Amino acid sequence: CASSEGPVYSGNTIYF. This chain joins TRBV25-1 and TRBJ1-3; D is unclear. The CDR3 sequence is 16 residues long. Germline V gene sequence: CDR1 MGHDK, CDR2 SYGVNS. The V and J ends lost 2 bases and 0 bases respectively, with 11 bases between them.

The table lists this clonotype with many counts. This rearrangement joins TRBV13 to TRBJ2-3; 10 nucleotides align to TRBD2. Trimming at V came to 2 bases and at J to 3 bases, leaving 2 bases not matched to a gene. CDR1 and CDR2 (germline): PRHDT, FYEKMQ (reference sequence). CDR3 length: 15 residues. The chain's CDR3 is CASSLPSGRTDTQYF. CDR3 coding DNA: TGTGCCAGCAGCTTACCTAGCGGGAGAACAGATACGCAGTATTTT.

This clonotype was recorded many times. The CDR3 here is CSARVTEQETQYF. In DNA form, the CDR3 reads TGCAGTGCTAGAGTAACAGAGCAAGAGACCCAGTACTTC. The chain uses TRBV20-1 and TRBJ2-5; D is ambiguous. There are 13 residues in the CDR3. Per germline, CDR1 DFQATT and CDR2 SNEGSKA (reference sequence). Trimming cost V 1 base and J 2 bases, with 8 bases left between them.

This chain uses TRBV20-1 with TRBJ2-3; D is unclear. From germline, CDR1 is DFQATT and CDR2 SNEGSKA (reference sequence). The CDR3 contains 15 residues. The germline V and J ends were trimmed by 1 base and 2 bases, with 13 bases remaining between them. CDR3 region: CSARGGSTTTDTQYF. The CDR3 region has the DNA TGCAGTGCTAGAGGTGGTAGCACTACCACAGATACGCAGTATTTT.

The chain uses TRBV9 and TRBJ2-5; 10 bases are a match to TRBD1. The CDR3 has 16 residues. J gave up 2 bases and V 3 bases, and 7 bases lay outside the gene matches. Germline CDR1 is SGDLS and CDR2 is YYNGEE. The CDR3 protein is CASSAPGQGRQETQYF. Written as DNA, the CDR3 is TGTGCCAGCAGCGCCCCGGGACAGGGGCGTCAAGAGACCCAGTACTTC.

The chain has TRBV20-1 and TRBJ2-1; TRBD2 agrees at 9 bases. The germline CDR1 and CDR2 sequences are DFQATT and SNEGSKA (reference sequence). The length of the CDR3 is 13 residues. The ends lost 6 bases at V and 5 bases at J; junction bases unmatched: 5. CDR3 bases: TGCAGTGCCTTTAGCGGGAGAAACAATGAGCAGTTCTTC. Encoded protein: CSAFSGRNNEQFF.

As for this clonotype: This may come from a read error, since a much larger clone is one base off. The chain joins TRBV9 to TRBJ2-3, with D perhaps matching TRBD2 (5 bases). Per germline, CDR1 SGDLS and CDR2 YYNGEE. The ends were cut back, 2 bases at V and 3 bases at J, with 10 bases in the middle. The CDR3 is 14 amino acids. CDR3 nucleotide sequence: TGTGCCAGCAGCGTGGGGAGAGCGACAGATACGCAGTATTTT. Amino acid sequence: CASSVGRATDTQYF.

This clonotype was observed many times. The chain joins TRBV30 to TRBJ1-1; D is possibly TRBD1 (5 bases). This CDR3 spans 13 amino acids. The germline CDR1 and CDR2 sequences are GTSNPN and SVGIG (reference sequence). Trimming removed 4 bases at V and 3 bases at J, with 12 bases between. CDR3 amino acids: CAWTVGGDTEAFF. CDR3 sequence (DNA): TGTGCCTGGACCGTGGGGGGAGACACTGAAGCTTTCTTT.

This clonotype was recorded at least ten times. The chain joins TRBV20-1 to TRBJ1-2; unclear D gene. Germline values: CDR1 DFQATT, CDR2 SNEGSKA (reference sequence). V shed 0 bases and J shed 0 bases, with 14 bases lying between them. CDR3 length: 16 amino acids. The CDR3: CSARDHGSAANYGYTF. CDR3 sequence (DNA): TGCAGTGCTAGAGATCACGGGTCCGCAGCTAACTATGGCTACACCTTC.

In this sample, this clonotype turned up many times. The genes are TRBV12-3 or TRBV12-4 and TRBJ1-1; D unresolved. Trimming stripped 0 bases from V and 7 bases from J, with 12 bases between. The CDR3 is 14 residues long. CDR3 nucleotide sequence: TGTGCCAGCAGTTTAGCGCAAGGGTTTTATGAAGCTTTCTTT. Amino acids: CASSLAQGFYEAFF.

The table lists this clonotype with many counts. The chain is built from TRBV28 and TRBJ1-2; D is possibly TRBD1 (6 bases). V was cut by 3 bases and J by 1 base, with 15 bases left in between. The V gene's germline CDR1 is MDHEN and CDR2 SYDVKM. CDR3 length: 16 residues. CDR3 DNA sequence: TGTGCCAGCAGTTTGGACAGCAGCCTCCATAACTATGGCTACACCTTC. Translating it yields CASSLDSSLHNYGYTF.

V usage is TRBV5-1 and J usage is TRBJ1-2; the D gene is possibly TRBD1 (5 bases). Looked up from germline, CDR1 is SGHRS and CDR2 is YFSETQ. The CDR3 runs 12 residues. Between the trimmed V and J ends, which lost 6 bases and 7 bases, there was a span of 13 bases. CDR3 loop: CASTRGNGGYTF. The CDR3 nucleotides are TGCGCCAGCACCCGGGGGAATGGTGGCTACACCTTC.

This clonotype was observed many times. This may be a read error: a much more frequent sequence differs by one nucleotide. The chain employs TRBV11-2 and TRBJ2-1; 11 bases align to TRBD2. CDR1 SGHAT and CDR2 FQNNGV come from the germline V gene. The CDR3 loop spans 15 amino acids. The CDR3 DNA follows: TGTGCCAGCAGCGTTAGCGGGAGGGCAAAGAATGAGCAGCTCTTC. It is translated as CASSVSGRAKNEQLF.

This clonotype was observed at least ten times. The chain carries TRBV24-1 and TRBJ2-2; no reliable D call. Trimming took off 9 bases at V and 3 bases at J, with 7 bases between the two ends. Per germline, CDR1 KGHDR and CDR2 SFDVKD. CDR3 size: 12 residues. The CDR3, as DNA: TGTGCCACCGACCGGGACACCGGGGAGCTGTTTTTT. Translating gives CATDRDTGELFF.

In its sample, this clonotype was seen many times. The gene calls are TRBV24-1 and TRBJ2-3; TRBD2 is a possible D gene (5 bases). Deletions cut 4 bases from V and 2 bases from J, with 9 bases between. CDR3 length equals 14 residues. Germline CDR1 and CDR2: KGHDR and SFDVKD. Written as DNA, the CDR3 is TGTGCCACCAGTGACCCCGGACTCACAGATACGCAGTATTTT. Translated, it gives CATSDPGLTDTQYF.

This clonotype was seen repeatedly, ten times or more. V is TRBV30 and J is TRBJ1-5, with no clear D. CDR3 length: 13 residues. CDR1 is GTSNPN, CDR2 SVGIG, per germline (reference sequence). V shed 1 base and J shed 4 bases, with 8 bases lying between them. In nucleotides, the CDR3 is TGTGCCTGGAGTGAGGGCTGGAATCAGCCCCAGCATTTT. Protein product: CAWSEGWNQPQHF.

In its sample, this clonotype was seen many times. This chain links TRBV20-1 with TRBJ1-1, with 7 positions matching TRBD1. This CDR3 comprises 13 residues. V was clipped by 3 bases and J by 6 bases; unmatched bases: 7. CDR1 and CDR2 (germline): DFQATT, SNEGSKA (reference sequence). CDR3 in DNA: TGCAGTGCTAGGGACAGGTCGAAGGCTGAAGCTTTCTTT. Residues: CSARDRSKAEAFF.

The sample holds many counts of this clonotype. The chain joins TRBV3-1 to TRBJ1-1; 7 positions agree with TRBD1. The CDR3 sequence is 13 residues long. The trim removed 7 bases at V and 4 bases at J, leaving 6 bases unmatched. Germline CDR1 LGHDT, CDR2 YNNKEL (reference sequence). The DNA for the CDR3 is TGTGCCAGCACGACCGACAGGGCCACTGAAGCTTTCTTT. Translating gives CASTTDRATEAFF.

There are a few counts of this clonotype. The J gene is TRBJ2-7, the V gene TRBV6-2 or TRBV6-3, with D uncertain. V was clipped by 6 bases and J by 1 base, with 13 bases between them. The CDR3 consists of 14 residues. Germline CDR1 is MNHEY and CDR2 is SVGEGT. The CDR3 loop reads CASSPGARSYEQYF. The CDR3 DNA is TGTGCCAGCAGCCCTGGTGCGCGTTCCTACGAGCAGTACTTC.

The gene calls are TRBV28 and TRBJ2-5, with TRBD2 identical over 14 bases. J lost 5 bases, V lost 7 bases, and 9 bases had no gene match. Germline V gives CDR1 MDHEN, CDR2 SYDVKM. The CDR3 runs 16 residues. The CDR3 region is CASKTGTSGSGETQYF. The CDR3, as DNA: TGTGCCAGCAAGACCGGGACTAGCGGGAGTGGGGAGACCCAGTACTTC.

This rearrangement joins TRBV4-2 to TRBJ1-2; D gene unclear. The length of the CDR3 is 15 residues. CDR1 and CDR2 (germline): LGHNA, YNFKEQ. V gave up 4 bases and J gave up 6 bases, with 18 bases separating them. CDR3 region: CASSRRGGPPDGYTF. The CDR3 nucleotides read TGTGCCAGCAGCCGCCGGGGTGGGCCTCCCGATGGCTACACCTTC.

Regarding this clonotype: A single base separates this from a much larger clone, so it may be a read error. CDR3 sequence (DNA): TGTGCCAGCAGTGGTCGAGGACGGACGAACACTGAAGCTTTCTTT. It is translated as CASSGRGRTNTEAFF. The rearrangement links TRBV6-2 or TRBV6-3 to TRBJ1-1; D not resolved. Trimming stripped 5 bases from V and 1 base from J, with 14 bases between. Germline V gives CDR1 MNHEY, CDR2 SVGEGT. The CDR3 runs 15 residues.

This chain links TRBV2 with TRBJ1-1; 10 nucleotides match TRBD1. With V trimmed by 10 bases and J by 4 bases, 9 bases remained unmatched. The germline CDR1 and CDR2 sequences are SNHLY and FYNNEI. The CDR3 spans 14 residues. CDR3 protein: CATRDRGGGTEAFF. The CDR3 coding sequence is TGTGCCACCCGGGACAGGGGAGGAGGCACTGAAGCTTTCTTT. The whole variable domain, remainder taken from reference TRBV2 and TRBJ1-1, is EPEVTQTPSHQVTQMGQEVILRCVPISNHLYFYWYRQILGQKVEFLVSFYNNEISEKSEIFDDQFSVERPDGSNFTLKIRSTKLEDSAMYFCATRDRGGGTEAFFGQGTRLTVV.

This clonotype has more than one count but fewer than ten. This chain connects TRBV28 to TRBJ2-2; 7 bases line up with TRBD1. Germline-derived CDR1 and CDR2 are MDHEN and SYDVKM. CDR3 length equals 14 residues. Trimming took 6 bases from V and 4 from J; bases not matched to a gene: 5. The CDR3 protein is CASRGQVSTGELFF. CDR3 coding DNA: TGTGCCAGCAGAGGACAGGTTTCCACCGGGGAGCTGTTTTTT.

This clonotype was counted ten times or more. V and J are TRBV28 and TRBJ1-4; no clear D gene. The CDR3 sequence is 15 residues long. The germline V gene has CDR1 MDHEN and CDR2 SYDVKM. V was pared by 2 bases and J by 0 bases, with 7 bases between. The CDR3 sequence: CASSLSGATNEKLFF. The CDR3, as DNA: TGTGCCAGCAGTTTAAGCGGTGCAACTAATGAAAAACTGTTTTTT.

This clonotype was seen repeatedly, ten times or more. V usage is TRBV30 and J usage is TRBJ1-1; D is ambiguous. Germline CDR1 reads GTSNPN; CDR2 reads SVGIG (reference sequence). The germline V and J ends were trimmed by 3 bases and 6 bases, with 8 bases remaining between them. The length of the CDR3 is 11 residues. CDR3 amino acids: CAWRLLAEAFF. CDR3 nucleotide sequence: TGTGCCTGGAGGCTCCTAGCTGAAGCTTTCTTT.

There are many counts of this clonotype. The CDR3 spells CASSLLAGYGYTF. DNA for the CDR3: TGTGCCAGCAGTTTACTCGCCGGCTATGGCTACACCTTC. This sequence joins TRBV28 and TRBJ1-2, with D unclear. The germline CDR1 and CDR2 sequences are MDHEN and SYDVKM. V lost 2 bases and J lost 4, with 8 bases in between. The length of the CDR3 is 13 residues.